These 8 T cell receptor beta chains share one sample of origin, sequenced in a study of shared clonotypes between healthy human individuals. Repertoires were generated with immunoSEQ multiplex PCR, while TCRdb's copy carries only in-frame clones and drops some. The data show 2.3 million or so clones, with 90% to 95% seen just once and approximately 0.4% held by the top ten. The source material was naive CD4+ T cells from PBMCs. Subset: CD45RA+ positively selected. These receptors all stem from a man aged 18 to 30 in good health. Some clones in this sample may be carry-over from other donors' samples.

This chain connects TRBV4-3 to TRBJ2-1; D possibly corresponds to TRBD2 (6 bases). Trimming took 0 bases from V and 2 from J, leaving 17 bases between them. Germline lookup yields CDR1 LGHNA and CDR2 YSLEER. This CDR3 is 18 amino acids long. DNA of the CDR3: TGCGCCAGCAGCCAAGAGGGCACCGGGACTCCCCCCTACAATGAGCAGTTCTTC. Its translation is CASSQEGTGTPPYNEQFF.

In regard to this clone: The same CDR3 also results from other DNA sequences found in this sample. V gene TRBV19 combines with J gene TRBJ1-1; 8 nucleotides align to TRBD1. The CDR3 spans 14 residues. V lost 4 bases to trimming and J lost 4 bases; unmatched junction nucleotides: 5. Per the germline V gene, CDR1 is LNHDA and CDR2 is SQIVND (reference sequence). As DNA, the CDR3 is TGTGCCAGTAGTACAAACAGGGGGGGCACTGAAGCTTTCTTT. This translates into CASSTNRGGTEAFF.

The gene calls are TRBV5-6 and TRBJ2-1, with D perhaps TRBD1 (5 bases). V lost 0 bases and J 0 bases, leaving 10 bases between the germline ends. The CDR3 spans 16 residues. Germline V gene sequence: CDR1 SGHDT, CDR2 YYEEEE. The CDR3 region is CASSLVGQGSYNEQFF. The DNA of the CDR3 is TGTGCCAGCAGCTTGGTTGGTCAGGGCTCCTACAATGAGCAGTTCTTC.

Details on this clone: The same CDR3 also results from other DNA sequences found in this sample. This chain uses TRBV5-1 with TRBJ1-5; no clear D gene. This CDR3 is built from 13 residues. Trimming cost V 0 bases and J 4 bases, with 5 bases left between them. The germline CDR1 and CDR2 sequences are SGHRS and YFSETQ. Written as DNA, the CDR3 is TGCGCCAGCAGCTTGGAGGTGAATCAGCCCCAGCATTTT. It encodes CASSLEVNQPQHF.

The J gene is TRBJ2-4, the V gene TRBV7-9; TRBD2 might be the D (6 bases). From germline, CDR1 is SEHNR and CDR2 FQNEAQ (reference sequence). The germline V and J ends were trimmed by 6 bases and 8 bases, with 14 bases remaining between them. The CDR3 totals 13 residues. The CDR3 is CASSSSGWDIQYF. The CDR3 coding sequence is TGTGCCAGCAGTTCCAGCGGGTGGGACATTCAGTACTTC.

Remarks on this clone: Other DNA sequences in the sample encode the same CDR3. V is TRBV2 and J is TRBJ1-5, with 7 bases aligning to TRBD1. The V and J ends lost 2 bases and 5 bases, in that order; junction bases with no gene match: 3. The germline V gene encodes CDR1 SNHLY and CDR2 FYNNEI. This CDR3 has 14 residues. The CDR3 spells CASSEQTGDQPQHF. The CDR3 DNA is TGTGCCAGCAGTGAACAAACAGGGGATCAGCCCCAGCATTTT.

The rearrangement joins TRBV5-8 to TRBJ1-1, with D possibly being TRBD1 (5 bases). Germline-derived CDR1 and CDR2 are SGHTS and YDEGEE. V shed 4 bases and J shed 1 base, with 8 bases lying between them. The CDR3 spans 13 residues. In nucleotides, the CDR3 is TGTGCCAGCAGCACGCAGGGGAACACTGAAGCTTTCTTT. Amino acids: CASSTQGNTEAFF. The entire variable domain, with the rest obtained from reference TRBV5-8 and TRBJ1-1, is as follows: EAGVTQSPTHLIKTRGQQATLRCSPISGHTSVYWYQQALGLGLQFLLWYDEGEERNRGNFPPRFSGRQFPNYSSELNVNALELEDSALYLCASSTQGNTEAFFGQGTRLTVV.

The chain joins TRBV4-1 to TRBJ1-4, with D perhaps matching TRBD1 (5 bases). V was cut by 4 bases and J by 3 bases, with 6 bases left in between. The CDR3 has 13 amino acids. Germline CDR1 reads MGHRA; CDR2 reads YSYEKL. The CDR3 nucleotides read TGCGCCAGCAGCCTGACAGCTAATGAAAAACTGTTTTTT. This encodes CASSLTANEKLFF.